This TCR beta chain derives from a study of identical twins. Germline CDR1 LGHDT, CDR2 YNNKEL (reference sequence). The germline V and J ends were trimmed by 0 bases and 1 base, with 12 bases remaining between them. This CDR3 contains 16 residues. This clonotype has a handful of counts. Antigen unknown. Overall study findings and caveats: Out-of-frame alpha sequences common to twins were enriched for low generation probability. A cross-sectional statistical analysis, not follow-up of the same donors, supported the conclusions.

TCRdb re-called the 5' RACE reads with MiXCR, one entry per CDR3 protein. The sample lists hundreds of thousands of distinct CDR3 sequences; 5.5% to 6.5% were seen once. Sequencing was performed on naive T cells sorted from blood. The TCR originated in a man between 18 and 29 years old in good health. V usage is TRBV3-1 and J usage is TRBJ1-1, with D unclear. CDR3 loop: CASSQDITAWNTEAFF. The CDR3 coding sequence is TGTGCCAGCAGCCAAGATATAACAGCGTGGAACACTGAAGCTTTCTTT.